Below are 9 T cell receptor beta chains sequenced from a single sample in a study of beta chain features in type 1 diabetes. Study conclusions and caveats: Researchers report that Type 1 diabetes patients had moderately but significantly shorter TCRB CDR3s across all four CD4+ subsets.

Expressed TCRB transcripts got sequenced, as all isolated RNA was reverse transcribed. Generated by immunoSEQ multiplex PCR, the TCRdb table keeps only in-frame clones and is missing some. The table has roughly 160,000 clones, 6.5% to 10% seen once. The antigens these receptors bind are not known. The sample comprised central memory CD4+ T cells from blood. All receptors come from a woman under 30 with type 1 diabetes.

CDR3 DNA: TGTGCCAGCAGCCCCACCCGTCACGGGTTGTTTTTT. Amino acid sequence: CASSPTRHGLFF. The rearrangement joins TRBV11-1 to TRBJ2-2, with D unresolved. Germline V lookup: CDR1 SGHAT, CDR2 FQDESV (reference sequence). Trimming cost V 5 bases and J 15 bases, with 16 bases left between them. CDR3 length equals 12 residues. The variable domain in full, completed from reference TRBV11-1 and TRBJ2-2, reads EAEVAQSPRYKITEKSQAVAFWCDPISGHATLYWYRQILGQGPELLVQFQDESVVDDSQLPKDRFSAERLKGVDSTLKIQPAELGDSAMYLCASSPTRHGLFFGEGSRLTVL.

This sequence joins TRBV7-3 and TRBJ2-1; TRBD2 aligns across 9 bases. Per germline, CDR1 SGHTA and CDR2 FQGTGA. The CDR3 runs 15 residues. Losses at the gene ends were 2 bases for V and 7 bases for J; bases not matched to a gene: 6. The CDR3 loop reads CASSLGSGGRNEQFF. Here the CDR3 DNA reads TGTGCCAGCAGCTTAGGTAGCGGGGGTCGTAATGAGCAGTTCTTC. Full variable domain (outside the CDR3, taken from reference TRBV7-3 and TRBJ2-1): GAGVSQTPSNKVTEKGKYVELRCDPISGHTALYWYRQSLGQGPEFLIYFQGTGAADDSGLPNDRFFAVRPEGSVSTLKIQRTERGDSAVYLCASSLGSGGRNEQFFGPGTRLTVL.

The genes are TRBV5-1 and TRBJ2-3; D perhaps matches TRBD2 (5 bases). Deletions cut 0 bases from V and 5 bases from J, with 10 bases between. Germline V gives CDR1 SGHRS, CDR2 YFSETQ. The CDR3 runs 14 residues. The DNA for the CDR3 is TGCGCCAGCAGCTTGGAGCCACGGGGAGATACGCAGTATTTT. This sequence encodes CASSLEPRGDTQYF.

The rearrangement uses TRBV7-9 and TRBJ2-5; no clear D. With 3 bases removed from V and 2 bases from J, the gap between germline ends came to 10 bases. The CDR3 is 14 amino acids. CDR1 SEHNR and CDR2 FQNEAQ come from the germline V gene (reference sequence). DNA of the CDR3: TGTGCCAGCAGCTTCTTTGGAGAACAAGAGACCCAGTACTTC. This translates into CASSFFGEQETQYF.

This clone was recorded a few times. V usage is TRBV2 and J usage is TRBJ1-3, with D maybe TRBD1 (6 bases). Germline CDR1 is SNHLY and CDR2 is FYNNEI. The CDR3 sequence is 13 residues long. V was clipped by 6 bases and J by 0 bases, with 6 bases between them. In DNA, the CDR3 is TGTGCCAGCAGGGACAGCTCTGGAAACACCATATATTTT. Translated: CASRDSSGNTIYF.

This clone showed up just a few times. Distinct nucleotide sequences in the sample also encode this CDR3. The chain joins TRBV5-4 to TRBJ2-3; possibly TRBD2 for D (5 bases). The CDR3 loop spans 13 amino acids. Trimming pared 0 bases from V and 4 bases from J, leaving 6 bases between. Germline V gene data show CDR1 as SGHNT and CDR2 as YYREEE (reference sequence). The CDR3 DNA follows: TGTGCCAGCAGCTTGGCCGGGGCAGATACGCAGTATTTT. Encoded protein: CASSLAGADTQYF.

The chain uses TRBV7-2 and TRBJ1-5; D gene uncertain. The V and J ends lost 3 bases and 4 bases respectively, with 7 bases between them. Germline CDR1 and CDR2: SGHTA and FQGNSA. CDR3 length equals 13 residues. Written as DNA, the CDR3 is TGTGCCAGCAGCTTTTGGGAGAATCAGCCCCAGCATTTT. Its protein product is CASSFWENQPQHF. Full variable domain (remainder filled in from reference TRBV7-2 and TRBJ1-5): GAGVSQSPSNKVTEKGKDVELRCDPISGHTALYWYRQSLGQGLEFLIYFQGNSAPDKSGLPSDRFSAERTGGSVSTLTIQRTQQEDSAVYLCASSFWENQPQHFGDGTRLSIL.

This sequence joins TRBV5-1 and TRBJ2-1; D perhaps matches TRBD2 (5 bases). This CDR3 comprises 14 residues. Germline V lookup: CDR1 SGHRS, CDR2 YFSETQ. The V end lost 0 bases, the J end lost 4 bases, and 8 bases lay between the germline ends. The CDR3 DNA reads TGCGCCAGCAGCTTGGGCAGCGGTTACAATGAGCAGTTCTTC. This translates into CASSLGSGYNEQFF.

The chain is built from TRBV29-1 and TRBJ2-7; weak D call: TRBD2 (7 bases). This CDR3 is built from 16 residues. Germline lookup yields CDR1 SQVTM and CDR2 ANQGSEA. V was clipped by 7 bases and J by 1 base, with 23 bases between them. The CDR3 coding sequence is TGCAGCGCTGGGGGGGCAACGACAGGCCAATCCTACGAGCAGTACTTC. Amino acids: CSAGGATTGQSYEQYF.